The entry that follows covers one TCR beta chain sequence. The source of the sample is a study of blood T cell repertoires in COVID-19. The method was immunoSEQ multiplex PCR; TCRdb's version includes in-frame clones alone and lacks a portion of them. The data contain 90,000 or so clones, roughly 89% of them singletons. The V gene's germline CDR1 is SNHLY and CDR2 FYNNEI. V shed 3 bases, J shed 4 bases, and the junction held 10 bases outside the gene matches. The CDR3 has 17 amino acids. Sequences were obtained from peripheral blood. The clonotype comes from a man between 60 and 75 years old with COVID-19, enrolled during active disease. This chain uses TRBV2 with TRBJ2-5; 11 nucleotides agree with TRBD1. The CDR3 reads CASSEDAGTGGGETQYF. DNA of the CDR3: TGTGCCAGCAGTGAGGACGCCGGGACAGGGGGGGGAGAGACCCAGTACTTC.